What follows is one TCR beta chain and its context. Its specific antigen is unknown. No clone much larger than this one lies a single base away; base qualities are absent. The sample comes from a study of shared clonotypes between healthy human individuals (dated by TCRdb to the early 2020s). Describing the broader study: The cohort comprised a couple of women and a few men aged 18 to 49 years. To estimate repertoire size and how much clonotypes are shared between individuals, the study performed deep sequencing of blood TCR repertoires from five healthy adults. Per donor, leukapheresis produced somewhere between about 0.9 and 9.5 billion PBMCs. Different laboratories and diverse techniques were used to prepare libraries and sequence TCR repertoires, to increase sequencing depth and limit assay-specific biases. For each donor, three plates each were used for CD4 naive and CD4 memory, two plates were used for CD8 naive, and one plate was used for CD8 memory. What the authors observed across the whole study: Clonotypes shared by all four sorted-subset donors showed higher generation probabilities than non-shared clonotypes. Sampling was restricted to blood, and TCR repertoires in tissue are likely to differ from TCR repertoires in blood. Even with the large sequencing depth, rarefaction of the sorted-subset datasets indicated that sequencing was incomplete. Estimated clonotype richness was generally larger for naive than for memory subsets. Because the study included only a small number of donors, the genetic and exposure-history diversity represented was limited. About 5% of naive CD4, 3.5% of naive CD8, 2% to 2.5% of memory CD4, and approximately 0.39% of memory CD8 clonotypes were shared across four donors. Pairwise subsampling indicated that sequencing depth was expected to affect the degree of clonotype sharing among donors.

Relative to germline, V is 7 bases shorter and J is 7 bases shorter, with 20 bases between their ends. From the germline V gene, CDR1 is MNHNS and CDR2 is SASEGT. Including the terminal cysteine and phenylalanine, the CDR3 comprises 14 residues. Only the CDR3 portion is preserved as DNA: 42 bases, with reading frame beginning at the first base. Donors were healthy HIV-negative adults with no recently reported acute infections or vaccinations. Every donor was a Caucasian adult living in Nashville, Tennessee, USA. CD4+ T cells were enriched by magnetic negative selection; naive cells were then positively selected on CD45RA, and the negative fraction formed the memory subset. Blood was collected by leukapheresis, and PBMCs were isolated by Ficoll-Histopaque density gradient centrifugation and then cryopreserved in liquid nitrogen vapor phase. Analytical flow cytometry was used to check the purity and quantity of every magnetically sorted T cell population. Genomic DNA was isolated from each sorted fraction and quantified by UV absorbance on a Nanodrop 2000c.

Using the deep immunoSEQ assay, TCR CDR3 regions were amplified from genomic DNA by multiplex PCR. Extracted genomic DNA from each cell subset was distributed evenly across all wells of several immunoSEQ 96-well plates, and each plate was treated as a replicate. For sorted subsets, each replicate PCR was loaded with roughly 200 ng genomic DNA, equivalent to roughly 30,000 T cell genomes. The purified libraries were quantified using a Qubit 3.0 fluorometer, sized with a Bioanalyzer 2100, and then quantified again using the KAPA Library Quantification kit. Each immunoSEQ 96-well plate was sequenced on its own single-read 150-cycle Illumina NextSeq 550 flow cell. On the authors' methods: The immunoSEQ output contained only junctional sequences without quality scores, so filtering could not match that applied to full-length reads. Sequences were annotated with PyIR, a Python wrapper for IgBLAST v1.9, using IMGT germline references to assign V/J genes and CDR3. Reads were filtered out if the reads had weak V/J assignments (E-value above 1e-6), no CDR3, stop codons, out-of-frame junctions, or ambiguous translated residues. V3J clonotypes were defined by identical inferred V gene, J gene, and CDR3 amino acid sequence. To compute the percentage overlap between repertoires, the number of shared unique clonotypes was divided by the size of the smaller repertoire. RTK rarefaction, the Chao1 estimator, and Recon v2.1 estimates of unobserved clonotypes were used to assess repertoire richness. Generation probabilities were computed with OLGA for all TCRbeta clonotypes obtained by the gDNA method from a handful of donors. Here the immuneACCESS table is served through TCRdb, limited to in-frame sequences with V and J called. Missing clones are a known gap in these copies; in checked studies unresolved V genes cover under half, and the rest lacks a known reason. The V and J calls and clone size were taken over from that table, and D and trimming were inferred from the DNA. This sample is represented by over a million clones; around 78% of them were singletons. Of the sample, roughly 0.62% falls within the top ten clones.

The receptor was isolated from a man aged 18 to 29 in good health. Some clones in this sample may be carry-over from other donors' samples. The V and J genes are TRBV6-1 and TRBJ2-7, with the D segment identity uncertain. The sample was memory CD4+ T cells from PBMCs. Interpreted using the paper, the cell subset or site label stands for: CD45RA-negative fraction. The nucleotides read TGTGCCAGCACCGAAAAGGGCACCCCTGGGGAGCAGTACTTC. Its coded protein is CASTEKGTPGEQYF.